Sequencing of this T cell receptor beta chain was carried out in a study of blood T cell repertoires in COVID-19. Original data processing: Reference gene primer amplification yielded estimated nucleated cell counts. Using immunoSEQ multiplex PCR, the repertoire was profiled, and TCRdb retains in-frame clones only, with some absent. D and trimming come from the DNA, and the V and J calls and clone size come from that table. Among some 51,000 clones listed, 90% were seen once. The CDR3 extends over 16 amino acids. After removal of 6 bases from V and 0 bases from J, the junction contained 6 bases not matched to a gene. From germline, CDR1 is SQVTM and CDR2 ANQGSEA.

The sequence derives from a man in his forties or fifties with acute or convalescent COVID-19. The genes are TRBV29-1 and TRBJ2-6, with TRBD1 identical over 9 bases. Material: peripheral blood. The CDR3 DNA reads TGCAGCGTCCGGACAGGGGAAAACTCTGGGGCCAACGTCCTGACTTTC. This translates into CSVRTGENSGANVLTF.